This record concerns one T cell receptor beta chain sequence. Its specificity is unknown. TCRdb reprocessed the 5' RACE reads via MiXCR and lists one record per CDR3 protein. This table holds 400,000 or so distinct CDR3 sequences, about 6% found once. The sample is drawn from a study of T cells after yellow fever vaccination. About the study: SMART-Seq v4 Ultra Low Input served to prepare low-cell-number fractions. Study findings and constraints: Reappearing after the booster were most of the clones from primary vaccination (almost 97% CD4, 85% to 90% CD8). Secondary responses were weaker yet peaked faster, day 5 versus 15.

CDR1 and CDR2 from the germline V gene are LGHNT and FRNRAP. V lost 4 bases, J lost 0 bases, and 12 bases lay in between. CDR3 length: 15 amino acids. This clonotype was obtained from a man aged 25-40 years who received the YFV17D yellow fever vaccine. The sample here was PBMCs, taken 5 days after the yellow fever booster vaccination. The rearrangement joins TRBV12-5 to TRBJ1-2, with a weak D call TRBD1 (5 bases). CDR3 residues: CASGSTGRTNYGYTF. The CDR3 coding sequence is TGTGCTAGTGGTTCAACAGGCCGTACTAACTATGGCTACACCTTC. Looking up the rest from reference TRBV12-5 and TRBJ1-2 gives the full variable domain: DARVTQTPRHKVTEMGQEVTMRCQPILGHNTVFWYRQTMMQGLELLAYFRNRAPLDDSGMPKDRFSAEMPDATLATLKIQPSEPRDSAVYFCASGSTGRTNYGYTFGSGTRLTVV.